This T cell receptor (beta chain) was captured in a study of blood T cell repertoires in COVID-19. At the level of the study: In each case, the material was cDNA or gDNA derived from T cells, B-cell-depleted T cells, or PBMCs.

Data came from immunoSEQ multiplex PCR; TCRdb stores just in-frame clones and leaves some out. Seen here are around 16,000 clones, approximately 85% observed once, and the top ten hold approximately 22%. The CDR3 has 15 amino acids. Trimming took 5 bases from V and 5 from J; bases not matched to a gene: 8. Germline V CDR1 and CDR2: SNHLY, FYNNEI. This clone was picked up a small number of times. What was sequenced was peripheral blood. V is TRBV2 and J is TRBJ2-1; 8 nucleotides align to TRBD1. This TCR came from a man older than 75 with active or convalescent COVID-19. The DNA of the CDR3 is TGTGCCAGCAGTCGACAGGGGCGAACACACAATGAGCAGTTCTTC. Residues: CASSRQGRTHNEQFF.